Listed here are 14 T cell receptor beta chains from one sample, sequenced in a study of T cell responses to AZD1222 COVID-19 vaccine. Here immunoSEQ multiplex PCR was the method, and the copy in TCRdb shows in-frame clones only, minus some. This table has roughly 70,000 clones, around 85% appearing once. The input for sequencing was peripheral blood, taken on day 0 of AZD1222 vaccination. These receptors were taken from an adult in good health.

The chain has TRBV9 and TRBJ2-7, with 8 bases lining up with TRBD1. The CDR3 spans 14 residues. The germline gives CDR1 SGDLS, CDR2 YYNGEE. The trim removed 0 bases at V and 3 bases at J, leaving 2 bases unmatched. The CDR3 region is CASSVGGQVYEQYF. DNA for the CDR3: TGTGCCAGCAGCGTAGGGGGACAGGTCTACGAGCAGTACTTC.

This clone is classed as large. The chain recombines TRBV6-5 with TRBJ2-1, with D hard to call. CDR1 is MNHEY and CDR2 is SVGAGI in the germline V gene. The V end was cut by 2 bases, the J end by 5 bases, with 16 bases between. The CDR3 sequence is 16 residues long. The DNA for the CDR3 is TGTGCCAGCAGTTACCGTCGGGTGTCCTCACACAATGAGCAGTTCTTC. Translating gives CASSYRRVSSHNEQFF.

The chain carries TRBV5-6 and TRBJ1-2; maybe TRBD1 (6 bases). With 2 bases removed from V and 4 bases from J, the gap between germline ends came to 9 bases. CDR1 is SGHDT, CDR2 YYEEEE, per germline. The CDR3 is 13 amino acids. The CDR3 DNA is TGTGCCAGCAGCTTACAGGGACCCTATGGCTACACCTTC. Its translation: CASSLQGPYGYTF.

The rearrangement uses TRBV11-3 and TRBJ2-7; the D is unclear. Germline loops: CDR1 SGHNT, CDR2 YENEEA. The CDR3 totals 9 residues. V lost 9 bases to trimming and J lost 6 bases, with 6 bases between them. Here the CDR3 DNA reads TGTGCCAGGTCGGGCGAGCAGTACTTC. Translating gives CARSGEQYF.

The V and J genes are TRBV5-1 and TRBJ2-1, with TRBD2 matching over 10 bases. The CDR3 length is 15 residues. CDR1 SGHRS and CDR2 YFSETQ come from the germline V gene. The V segment lost 4 bases and the J segment 4 bases; nucleotides outside the gene matches: 5. The CDR3 nucleotides read TGCGCCAGCAGCACTACTAGCGGGGTATACAATGAGCAGTTCTTC. Protein product: CASSTTSGVYNEQFF.

Of note for this clone: The identical CDR3 is also encoded by other nucleotide sequences in the sample. The chain recombines TRBV30 with TRBJ1-5; the D is unclear. Germline assignment: CDR1 GTSNPN and CDR2 SVGIG (reference sequence). The CDR3 has 13 amino acids. Between the trimmed V and J ends, which lost 0 bases and 1 base, there was a span of 4 bases. Here the CDR3 reads CAWSVDSNQPQHF. CDR3 coding DNA: TGTGCCTGGAGTGTTGACAGCAATCAGCCCCAGCATTTT.

The gene calls are TRBV7-8 and TRBJ2-2; D is unresolved. Trimming cost V 1 base and J 5 bases, with 14 bases left between them. Germline CDR1 is SGHVS and CDR2 is FQNEAQ. The CDR3 is 16 residues long. The CDR3 nucleotides read TGTGCCAGCAGCTTAGTTAGTCAGGTCGCGACCGGGGAGCTGTTTTTT. Translated: CASSLVSQVATGELFF.

The chain is built from TRBV25-1 and TRBJ1-2, with no clear D. CDR1 is MGHDK, CDR2 SYGVNS, per germline. This CDR3 contains 14 residues. V lost 3 bases and J 7 bases, leaving 15 bases between the germline ends. CDR3 amino acids: CASSDRDGPFGYTF. The CDR3, as DNA: TGTGCCAGCAGTGACCGTGACGGTCCCTTTGGCTACACCTTC.

The chain combines TRBV10-3 with TRBJ1-1; D uncertain. V lost 10 bases, J lost 1 base, and 10 bases lay in between. This CDR3 is 12 amino acids long. Germline V gives CDR1 ENHRY, CDR2 SYGVKD. CDR3 DNA sequence: TGTGCCACCCGGAGCGGGAACACTGAAGCTTTCTTT. As protein: CATRSGNTEAFF.

This rearrangement joins TRBV6-5 to TRBJ1-3; D remains unclear. V gave up 8 bases and J gave up 1 base, with 6 bases separating them. The length of the CDR3 is 12 residues. CDR1 is MNHEY, CDR2 SVGAGI, per germline. CDR3 protein: CASLQSGNTIYF. The CDR3 DNA reads TGTGCCAGCCTCCAGTCTGGAAACACCATATATTTT.

The chain joins TRBV25-1 to TRBJ1-1; D is uncertain. Germline V gives CDR1 MGHDK, CDR2 SYGVNS. CDR3 length: 13 residues. The V end was cut by 1 base, the J end by 8 bases, with 11 bases between. The DNA for the CDR3 is TGTGCCAGCAGTGAATTGGTGGATAAGGAAGCTTTCTTT. Translation gives CASSELVDKEAFF.

The chain recombines TRBV9 with TRBJ1-1, with TRBD1 as a possible D gene (5 bases). The CDR3 is 14 amino acids. Trimming removed 6 bases at V and 1 base at J, with 13 bases between. Germline V lookup: CDR1 SGDLS, CDR2 YYNGEE. This chain's CDR3 is CASTQGGGNTEAFF. The CDR3 DNA reads as TGTGCCAGCACCCAGGGAGGCGGGAACACTGAAGCTTTCTTT.

V and J are TRBV29-1 and TRBJ2-2; D might be TRBD1 or TRBD2, each matching 5 bases. The germline CDR1 and CDR2 sequences are SQVTM and ANQGSEA. The germline V and J ends were trimmed by 6 bases and 0 bases, with 20 bases remaining between them. CDR3 length: 17 amino acids. CDR3 bases: TGCAGCGTGGGACGGGATTATGGACACGCGAACACCGGGGAGCTGTTTTTT. Amino acids: CSVGRDYGHANTGELFF.

This sequence joins TRBV19 and TRBJ2-7, with D unresolved. The V and J ends lost 5 bases and 3 bases respectively, with 14 bases between them. CDR3 length equals 14 residues. In germline, CDR1 is LNHDA, CDR2 SQIVND (reference sequence). As DNA, the CDR3 is TGTGCCAGTAGTCCACTGGCTACTCTCTACGAGCAGTACTTC. Translating gives CASSPLATLYEQYF.